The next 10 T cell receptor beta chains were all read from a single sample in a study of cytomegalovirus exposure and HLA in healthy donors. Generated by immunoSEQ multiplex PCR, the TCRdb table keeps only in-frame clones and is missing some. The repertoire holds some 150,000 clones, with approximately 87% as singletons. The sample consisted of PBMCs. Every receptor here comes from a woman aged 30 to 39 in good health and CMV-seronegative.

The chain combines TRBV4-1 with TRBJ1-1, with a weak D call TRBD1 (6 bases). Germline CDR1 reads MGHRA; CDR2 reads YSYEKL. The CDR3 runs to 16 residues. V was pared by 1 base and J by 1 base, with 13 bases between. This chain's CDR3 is CASSQGNRGQNTEAFF. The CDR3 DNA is TGCGCCAGCAGCCAAGGGAACCGGGGACAGAACACTGAAGCTTTCTTT.

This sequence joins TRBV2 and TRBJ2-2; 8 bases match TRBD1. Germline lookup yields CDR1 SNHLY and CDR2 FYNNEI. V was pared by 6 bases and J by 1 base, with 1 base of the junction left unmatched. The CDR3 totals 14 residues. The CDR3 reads CASRGTGNTGELFF. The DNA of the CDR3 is TGTGCCAGCAGGGGGACAGGGAACACCGGGGAGCTGTTTTTT.

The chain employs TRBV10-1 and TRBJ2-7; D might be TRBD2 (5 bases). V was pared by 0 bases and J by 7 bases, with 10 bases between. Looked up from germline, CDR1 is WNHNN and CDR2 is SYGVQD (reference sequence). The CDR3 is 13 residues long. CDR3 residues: CASSESETREQYF. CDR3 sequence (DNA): TGCGCCAGCAGTGAGTCGGAAACTAGGGAGCAGTACTTC.

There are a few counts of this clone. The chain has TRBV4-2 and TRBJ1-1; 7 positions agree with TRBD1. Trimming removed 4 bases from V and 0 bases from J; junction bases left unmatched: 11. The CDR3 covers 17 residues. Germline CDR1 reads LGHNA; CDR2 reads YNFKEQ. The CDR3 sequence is CASSLATGRNMNTEAFF. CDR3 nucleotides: TGTGCCAGCAGCCTAGCGACAGGGAGGAACATGAACACTGAAGCTTTCTTT.

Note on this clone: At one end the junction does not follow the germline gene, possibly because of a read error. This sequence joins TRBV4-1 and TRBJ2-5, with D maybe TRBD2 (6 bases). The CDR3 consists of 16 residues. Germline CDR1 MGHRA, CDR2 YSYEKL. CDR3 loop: CTSSQAGRENEETQYF. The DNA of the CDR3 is TGCACCAGCAGCCAAGCAGGCCGGGAGAACGAAGAGACCCAGTACTTC.

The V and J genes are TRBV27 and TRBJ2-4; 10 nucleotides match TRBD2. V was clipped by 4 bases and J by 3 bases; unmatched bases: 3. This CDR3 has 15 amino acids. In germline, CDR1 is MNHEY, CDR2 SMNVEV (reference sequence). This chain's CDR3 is CASSSSGGGKNIQYF. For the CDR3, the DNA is TGTGCCAGCAGTTCTAGCGGGGGTGGCAAAAACATTCAGTACTTC.

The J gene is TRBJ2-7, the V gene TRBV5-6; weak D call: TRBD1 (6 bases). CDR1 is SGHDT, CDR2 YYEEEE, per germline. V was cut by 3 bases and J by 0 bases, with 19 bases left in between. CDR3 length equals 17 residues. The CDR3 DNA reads TGTGCCAGCAGCTCATCCGACAGGATCGACCTCTCCTACGAGCAGTACTTC. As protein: CASSSSDRIDLSYEQYF.

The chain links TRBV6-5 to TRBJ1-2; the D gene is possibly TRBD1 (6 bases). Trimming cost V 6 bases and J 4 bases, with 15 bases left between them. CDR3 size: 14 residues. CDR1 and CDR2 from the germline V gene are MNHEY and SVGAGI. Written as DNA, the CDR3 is TGTGCCAGCAGCACTCAGGGGCCCCTCTATGGCTACACCTTC. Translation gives CASSTQGPLYGYTF.

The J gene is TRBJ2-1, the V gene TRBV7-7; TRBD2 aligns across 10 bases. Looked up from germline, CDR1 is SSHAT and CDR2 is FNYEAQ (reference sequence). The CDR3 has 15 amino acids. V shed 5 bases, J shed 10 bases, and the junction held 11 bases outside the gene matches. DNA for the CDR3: TGTGCCAGCAGCCTCTCGAGCGGGGGGGCTGGGGAGCAGTTCTTC. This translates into CASSLSSGGAGEQFF.

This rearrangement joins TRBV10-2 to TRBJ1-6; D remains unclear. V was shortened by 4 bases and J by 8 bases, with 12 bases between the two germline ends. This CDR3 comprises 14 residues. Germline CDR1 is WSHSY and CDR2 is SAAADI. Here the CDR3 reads CASSGPGIHSPLHF. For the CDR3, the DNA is TGCGCCAGCAGTGGGCCGGGGATCCATTCACCCCTCCACTTT.